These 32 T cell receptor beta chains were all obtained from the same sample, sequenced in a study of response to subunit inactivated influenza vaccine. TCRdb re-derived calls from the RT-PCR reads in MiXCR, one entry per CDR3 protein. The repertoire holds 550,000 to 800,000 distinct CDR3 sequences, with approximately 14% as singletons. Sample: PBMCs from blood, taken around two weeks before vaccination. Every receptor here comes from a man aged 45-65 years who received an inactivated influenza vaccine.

The CDR3 reads CASSEVGKSTDTQYF. In nucleotides, the CDR3 is TGTGCCAGCAGTGAGGTCGGCAAGAGCACAGATACGCAGTATTTT. The chain combines TRBV25-1 with TRBJ2-3, with D uncertain. V shed 3 bases and J shed 0 bases, with 10 bases lying between them. This CDR3 has 15 residues. Germline V CDR1 and CDR2: MGHDK, SYGVNS.

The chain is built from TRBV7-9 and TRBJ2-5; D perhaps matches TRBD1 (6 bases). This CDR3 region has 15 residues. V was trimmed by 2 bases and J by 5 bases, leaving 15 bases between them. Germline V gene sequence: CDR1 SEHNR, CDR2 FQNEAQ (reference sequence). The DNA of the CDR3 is TGTGCCAGCAGCTTACTTTCAGGGGCTCGCGAGACCCAGTACTTC. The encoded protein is CASSLLSGARETQYF.

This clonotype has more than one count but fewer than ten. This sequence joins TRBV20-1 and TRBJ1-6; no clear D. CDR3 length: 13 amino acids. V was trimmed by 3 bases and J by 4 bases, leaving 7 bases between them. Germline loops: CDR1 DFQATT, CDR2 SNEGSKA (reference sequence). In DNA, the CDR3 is TGCAGTGCTAGTTACGATTATAATTCACCCCTCCACTTT. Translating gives CSASYDYNSPLHF.

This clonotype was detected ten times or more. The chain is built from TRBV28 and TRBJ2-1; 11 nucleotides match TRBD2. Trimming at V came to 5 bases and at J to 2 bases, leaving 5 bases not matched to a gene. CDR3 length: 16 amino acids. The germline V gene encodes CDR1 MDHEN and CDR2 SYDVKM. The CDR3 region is CASSDRLAGTYNEQFF. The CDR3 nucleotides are TGTGCCAGCAGTGATCGACTAGCGGGAACCTACAATGAGCAGTTCTTC.

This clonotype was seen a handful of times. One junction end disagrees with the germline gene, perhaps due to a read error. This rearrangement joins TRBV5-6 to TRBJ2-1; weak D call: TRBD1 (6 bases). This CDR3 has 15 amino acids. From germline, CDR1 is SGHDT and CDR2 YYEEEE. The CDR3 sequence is CAGSFGAGQLNEQFF. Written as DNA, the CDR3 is TGTGCCGGCAGCTTTGGGGCCGGACAGCTCAATGAGCAGTTCTTC. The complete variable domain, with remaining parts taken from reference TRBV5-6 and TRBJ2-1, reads DAGVTQSPTHLIKTRGQQVTLRCSPKSGHDTVSWYQQALGQGPQFIFQYYEEEERQRGNFPDRFSGHQFPNYSSELNVNALLLGDSALYLCAGSFGAGQLNEQFFGPGTRLTVL.

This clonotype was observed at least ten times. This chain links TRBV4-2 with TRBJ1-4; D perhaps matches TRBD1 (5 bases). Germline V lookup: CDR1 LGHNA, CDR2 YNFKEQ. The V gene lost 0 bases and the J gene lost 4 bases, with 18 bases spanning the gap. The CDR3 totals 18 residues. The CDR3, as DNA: TGTGCCAGCAGCCAAGATAATTTAGGGGTCGTCGTTAATGAAAAACTGTTTTTT. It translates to CASSQDNLGVVVNEKLFF.

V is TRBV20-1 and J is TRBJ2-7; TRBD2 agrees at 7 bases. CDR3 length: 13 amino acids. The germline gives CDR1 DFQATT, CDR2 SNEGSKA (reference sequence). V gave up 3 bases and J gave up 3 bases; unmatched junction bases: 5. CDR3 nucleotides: TGCAGTGCTAGGCCGCCGGGGGGCTACGAGCAGTACTTC. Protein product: CSARPPGGYEQYF.

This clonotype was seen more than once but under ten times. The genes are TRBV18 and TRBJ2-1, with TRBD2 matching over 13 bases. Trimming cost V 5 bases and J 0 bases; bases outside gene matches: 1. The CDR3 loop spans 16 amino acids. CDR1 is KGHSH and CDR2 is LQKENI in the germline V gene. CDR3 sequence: CASSGLAGVSYNEQFF. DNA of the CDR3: TGTGCCAGCTCAGGACTAGCGGGGGTCTCCTACAATGAGCAGTTCTTC. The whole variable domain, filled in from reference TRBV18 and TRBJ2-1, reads NAGVMQNPRHLVRRRGQEARLRCSPMKGHSHVYWYRQLPEEGLKFMVYLQKENIIDESGMPKERFSAEFPKEGPSILRIQQVVRGDSAAYFCASSGLAGVSYNEQFFGPGTRLTVL.

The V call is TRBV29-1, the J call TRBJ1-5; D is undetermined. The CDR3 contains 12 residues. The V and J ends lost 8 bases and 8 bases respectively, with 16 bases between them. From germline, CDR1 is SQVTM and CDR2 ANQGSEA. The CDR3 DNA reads TGCAGCACCCGGGAGGGAGGAGAGCCCCAGCATTTT. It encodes CSTREGGEPQHF.

DNA of the CDR3: TGTGCCAGCAGCGCAGAGGGACAGGGGGCAGATACGCAGTATTTT. This encodes CASSAEGQGADTQYF. The genes are TRBV7-2 and TRBJ2-3; 11 nucleotides match TRBD1. The CDR3 contains 15 residues. V gave up 5 bases and J gave up 4 bases; unmatched junction bases: 5. The germline CDR1 and CDR2 sequences are SGHTA and FQGNSA.

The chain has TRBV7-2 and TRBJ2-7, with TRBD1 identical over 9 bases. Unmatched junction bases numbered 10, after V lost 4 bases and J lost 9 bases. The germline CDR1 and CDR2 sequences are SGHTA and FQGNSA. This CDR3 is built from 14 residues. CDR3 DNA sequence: TGTGCCAGCAGCTCGTACCGGGGACAGGGTGGGCAGTACTTC. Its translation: CASSSYRGQGGQYF.

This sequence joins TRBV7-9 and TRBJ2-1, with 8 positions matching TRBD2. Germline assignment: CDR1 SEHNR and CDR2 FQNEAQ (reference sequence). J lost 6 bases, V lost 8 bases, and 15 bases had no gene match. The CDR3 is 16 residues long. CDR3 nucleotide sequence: TGTGCCAGCCGCATAGCGGGGATCTTGGATAGCAATGAGCAGTTCTTC. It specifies CASRIAGILDSNEQFF.

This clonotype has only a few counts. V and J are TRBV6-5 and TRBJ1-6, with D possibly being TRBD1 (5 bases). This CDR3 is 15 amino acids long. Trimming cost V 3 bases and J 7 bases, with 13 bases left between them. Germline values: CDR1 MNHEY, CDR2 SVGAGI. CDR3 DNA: TGTGCCAGCAGTTATGCCGGGACGGTAAATTCACCCCTCCACTTT. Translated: CASSYAGTVNSPLHF.

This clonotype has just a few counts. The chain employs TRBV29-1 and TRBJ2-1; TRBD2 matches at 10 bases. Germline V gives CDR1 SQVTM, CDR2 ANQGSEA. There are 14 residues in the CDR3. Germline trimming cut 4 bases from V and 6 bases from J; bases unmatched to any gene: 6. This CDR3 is CSVATSGIGNEQFF. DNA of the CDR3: TGCAGCGTTGCTACTAGCGGGATTGGCAATGAGCAGTTCTTC.

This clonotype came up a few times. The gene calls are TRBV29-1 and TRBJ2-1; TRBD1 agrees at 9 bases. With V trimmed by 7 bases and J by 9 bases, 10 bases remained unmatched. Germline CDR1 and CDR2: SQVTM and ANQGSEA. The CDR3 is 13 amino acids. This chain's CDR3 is CSGMGQGNGEQFF. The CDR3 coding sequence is TGCAGCGGTATGGGACAGGGTAACGGTGAGCAGTTCTTC.

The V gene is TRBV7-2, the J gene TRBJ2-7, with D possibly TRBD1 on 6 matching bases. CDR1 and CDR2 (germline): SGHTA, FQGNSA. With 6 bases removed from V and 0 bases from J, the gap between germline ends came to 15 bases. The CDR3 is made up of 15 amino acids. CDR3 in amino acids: CASRQDRSSSYEQYF. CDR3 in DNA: TGTGCCAGCAGACAGGACAGATCTAGCTCCTACGAGCAGTACTTC.

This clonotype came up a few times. The CDR3 reads CASSSVAGGLHYEQYF. CDR3 bases: TGTGCCAGCAGCTCAGTGGCGGGGGGGCTTCACTACGAGCAGTACTTC. The V call is TRBV11-2, the J call TRBJ2-7; 9 nucleotides align to TRBD2. The junction had 10 bases not matched to a gene; V was cut back by 4 bases and J by 3 bases. The V gene's germline CDR1 is SGHAT and CDR2 FQNNGV. This CDR3 spans 16 amino acids. Full variable domain (missing parts from reference TRBV11-2 and TRBJ2-7): EAGVAQSPRYKIIEKRQSVAFWCNPISGHATLYWYQQILGQGPKLLIQFQNNGVVDDSQLPKDRFSAERLKGVDSTLKIQPAKLEDSAVYLCASSSVAGGLHYEQYFGPGTRLTVT.

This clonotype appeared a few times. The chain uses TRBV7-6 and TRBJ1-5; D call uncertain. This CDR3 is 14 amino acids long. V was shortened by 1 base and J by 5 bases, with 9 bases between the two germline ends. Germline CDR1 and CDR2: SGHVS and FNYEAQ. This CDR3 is CASSLEGRDQPQHF. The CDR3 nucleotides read TGTGCCAGCAGCTTAGAAGGGAGGGATCAGCCCCAGCATTTT. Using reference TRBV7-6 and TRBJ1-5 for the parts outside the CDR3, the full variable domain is GAGVSQSPRYKVTKRGQDVALRCDPISGHVSLYWYRQALGQGPEFLTYFNYEAQQDKSGLPNDRFSAERPEGSISTLTIQRTEQRDSAMYRCASSLEGRDQPQHFGDGTRLSIL.

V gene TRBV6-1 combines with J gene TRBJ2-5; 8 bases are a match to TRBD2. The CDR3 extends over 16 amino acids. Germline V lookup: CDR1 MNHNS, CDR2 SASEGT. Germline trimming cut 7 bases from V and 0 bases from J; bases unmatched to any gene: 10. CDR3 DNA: TGTGCCAGCAAAGGCGGGGGGCGGGAGGACCAAGAGACCCAGTACTTC. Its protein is CASKGGGREDQETQYF.

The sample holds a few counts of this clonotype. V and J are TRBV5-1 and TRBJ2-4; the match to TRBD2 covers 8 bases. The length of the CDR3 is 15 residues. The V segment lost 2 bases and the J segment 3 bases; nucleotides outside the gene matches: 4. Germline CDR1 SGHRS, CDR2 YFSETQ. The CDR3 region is CASSFGGASKNIQYF. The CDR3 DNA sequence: TGCGCCAGCAGCTTCGGGGGGGCGAGCAAAAACATTCAGTACTTC.

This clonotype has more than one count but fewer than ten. The CDR3 bases are TGTGCCAGCAGTTTAGCCAGGGAGGTGAGCCGTAACATTCAGTACTTC. This codes for CASSLAREVSRNIQYF. The chain combines TRBV12-3 or TRBV12-4 with TRBJ2-4; D is possibly TRBD2 (6 bases). V shed 0 bases and J shed 7 bases, with 16 bases lying between them. The CDR3 is 16 amino acids.

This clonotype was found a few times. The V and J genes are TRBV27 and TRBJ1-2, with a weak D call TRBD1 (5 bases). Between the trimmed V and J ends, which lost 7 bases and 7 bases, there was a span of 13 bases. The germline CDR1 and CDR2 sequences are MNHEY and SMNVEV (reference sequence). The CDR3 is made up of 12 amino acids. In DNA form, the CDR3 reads TGTGCCAGCATGACCTCCGGGGCTGGCTACACCTTC. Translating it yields CASMTSGAGYTF.

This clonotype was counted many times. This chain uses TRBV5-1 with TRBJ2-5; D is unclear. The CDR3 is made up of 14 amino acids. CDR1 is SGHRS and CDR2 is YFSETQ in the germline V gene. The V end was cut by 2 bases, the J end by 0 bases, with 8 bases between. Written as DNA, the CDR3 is TGCGCCAGCAGCTTCGCACTCTACCAAGAGACCCAGTACTTC. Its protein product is CASSFALYQETQYF.

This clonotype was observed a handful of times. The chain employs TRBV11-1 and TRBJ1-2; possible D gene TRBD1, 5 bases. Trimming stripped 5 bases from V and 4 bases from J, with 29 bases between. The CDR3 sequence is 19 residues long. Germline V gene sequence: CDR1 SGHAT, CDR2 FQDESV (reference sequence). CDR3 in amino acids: CASSGRGGSLLGLTYGYTF. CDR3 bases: TGTGCCAGCAGCGGAAGGGGTGGCAGCCTTTTGGGTTTGACCTATGGCTACACCTTC.

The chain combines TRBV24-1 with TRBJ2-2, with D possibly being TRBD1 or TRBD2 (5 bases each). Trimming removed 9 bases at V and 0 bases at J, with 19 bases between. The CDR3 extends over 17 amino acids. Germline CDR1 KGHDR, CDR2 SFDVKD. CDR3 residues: CATCGAAGTTNTGELFF. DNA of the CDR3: TGTGCCACCTGTGGAGCGGCAGGGACCACGAACACCGGGGAGCTGTTTTTT.

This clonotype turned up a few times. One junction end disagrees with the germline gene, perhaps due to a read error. The CDR3 region is CASTNTGLYGQYF. The CDR3 DNA reads as TGTGCCAGCACAAACACAGGGCTGTACGGGCAGTACTTC. The V call is TRBV2, the J call TRBJ2-7, with D perhaps matching TRBD1 (6 bases). Looked up from germline, CDR1 is SNHLY and CDR2 is FYNNEI. This CDR3 is 13 amino acids long.

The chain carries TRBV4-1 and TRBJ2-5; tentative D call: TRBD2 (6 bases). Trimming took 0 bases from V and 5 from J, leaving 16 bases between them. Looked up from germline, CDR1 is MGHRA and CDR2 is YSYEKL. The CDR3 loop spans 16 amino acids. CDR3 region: CASSQDWGLSRETQYF. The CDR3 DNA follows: TGCGCCAGCAGCCAAGATTGGGGACTCTCCCGGGAGACCCAGTACTTC.

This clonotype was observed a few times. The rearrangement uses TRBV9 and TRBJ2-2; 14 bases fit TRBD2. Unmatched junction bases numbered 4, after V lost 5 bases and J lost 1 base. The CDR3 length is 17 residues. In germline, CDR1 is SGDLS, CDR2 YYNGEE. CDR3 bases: TGTGCCAGCAGGAGGACTAGCGGGGGGAAGAACACCGGGGAGCTGTTTTTT. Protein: CASRRTSGGKNTGELFF.

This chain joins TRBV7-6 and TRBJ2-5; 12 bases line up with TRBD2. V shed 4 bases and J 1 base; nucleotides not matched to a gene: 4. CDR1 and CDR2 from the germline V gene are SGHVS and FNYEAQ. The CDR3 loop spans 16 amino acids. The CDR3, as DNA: TGTGCCAGCAGCTGGCTAGCGGGGGGGCTCCAAGAGACCCAGTACTTC. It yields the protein CASSWLAGGLQETQYF.

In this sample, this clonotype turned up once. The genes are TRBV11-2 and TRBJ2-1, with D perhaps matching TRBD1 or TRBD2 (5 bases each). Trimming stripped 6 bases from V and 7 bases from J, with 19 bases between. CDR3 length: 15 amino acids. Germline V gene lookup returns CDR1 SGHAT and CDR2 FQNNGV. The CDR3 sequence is CASRGTGFGNNEQFF. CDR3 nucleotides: TGTGCCAGCAGGGGGACGGGTTTCGGAAATAATGAGCAGTTCTTC.

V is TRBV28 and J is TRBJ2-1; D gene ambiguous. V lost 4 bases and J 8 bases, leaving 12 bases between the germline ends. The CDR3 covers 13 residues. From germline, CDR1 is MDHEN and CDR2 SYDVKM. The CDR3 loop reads CASSYSVPHEQFF. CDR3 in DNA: TGTGCCAGCAGTTACAGCGTCCCACATGAGCAGTTCTTC.

CDR3 protein: CASSSTGDRETQYF. As DNA, the CDR3 is TGTGCCAGCAGCTCGACAGGGGACAGGGAGACCCAGTACTTC. The chain has TRBV11-2 and TRBJ2-5; 8 nucleotides agree with TRBD1. The J segment lost 5 bases and the V segment lost 4 bases, leaving 6 bases of the junction unmatched. The CDR3 has 14 residues. From germline, CDR1 is SGHAT and CDR2 FQNNGV.